Listed here are 10 T cell receptor beta chains from one sample, sequenced in a study of T-cell reconstitution after alpha-beta-depleted transplantation in children. Library preparation (for TCRbeta) was performed with unique molecular identifiers. MiXCR, run by TCRdb on the PCR reads, gives a single entry per CDR3 protein. The table records 350,000 to 500,000 distinct CDR3 sequences, roughly 43% of them present only once. The specimen was PBMCs, collected before TCRalphabeta/CD19-depleted stem cell transplant. The receptor source for this set is a girl aged 2 to 9 with aplastic anemia, due to receive a stem cell transplant.

In its sample, this clonotype was seen a few times. The rearrangement uses TRBV5-1 and TRBJ2-3; the D is unclear. Trimming stripped 4 bases from V and 3 bases from J, with 15 bases between. This CDR3 spans 15 amino acids. Germline V gene lookup returns CDR1 SGHRS and CDR2 YFSETQ. CDR3 nucleotide sequence: TGCGCCAGCAGCCTCGAGAGCAGCGCGACAGATACGCAGTATTTT. Protein: CASSLESSATDTQYF. The complete variable domain, with remaining parts taken from reference TRBV5-1 and TRBJ2-3, reads KAGVTQTPRYLIKTRGQQVTLSCSPISGHRSVSWYQQTPGQGLQFLFEYFSETQRNKGNFPGRFSGRQFSNSRSEMNVSTLELGDSALYLCASSLESSATDTQYFGPGTRLTVL.

At least ten counts were recorded for this clonotype. The J gene is TRBJ1-5, the V gene TRBV5-1, with D maybe TRBD1 (6 bases). This CDR3 contains 14 residues. Germline V gene lookup returns CDR1 SGHRS and CDR2 YFSETQ. V lost 0 bases to trimming and J lost 5 bases, with 9 bases between them. The CDR3 region is CASSLVGGDQPQHF. DNA of the CDR3: TGCGCCAGCAGCTTGGTAGGGGGGGATCAGCCCCAGCATTTT. Using reference TRBV5-1 and TRBJ1-5 for the parts outside the CDR3, the full variable domain is KAGVTQTPRYLIKTRGQQVTLSCSPISGHRSVSWYQQTPGQGLQFLFEYFSETQRNKGNFPGRFSGRQFSNSRSEMNVSTLELGDSALYLCASSLVGGDQPQHFGDGTRLSIL.

This clonotype was seen only a few times. The chain joins TRBV7-3 to TRBJ2-1; 7 bases are a match to TRBD2. The V gene end was trimmed by 4 bases and the J gene end by 8 bases; junction bases not matched to a gene: 11. The CDR3 extends over 15 amino acids. The germline V gene has CDR1 SGHTA and CDR2 FQGTGA. CDR3 coding DNA: TGTGCCAGCAGCTCGAGTGGGGAGGGCCGGTATGAGCAGTTCTTC. Its protein is CASSSSGEGRYEQFF.

There are a few counts of this clonotype. The chain carries TRBV5-1 and TRBJ2-1; D perhaps matches TRBD1 (8 bases). CDR1 SGHRS and CDR2 YFSETQ come from the germline V gene. V gave up 4 bases and J gave up 8 bases, with 16 bases separating them. This CDR3 contains 14 residues. The DNA for the CDR3 is TGCGCCAGCAGCCCTCGACAGGGGAGGGATGAGCAGTTCTTC. It specifies CASSPRQGRDEQFF.

This chain uses TRBV20-1 with TRBJ2-2; D is unclear. Germline V gene data show CDR1 as DFQATT and CDR2 as SNEGSKA (reference sequence). CDR3 size: 13 residues. The V end was cut by 1 base, the J end by 2 bases, with 5 bases between. The CDR3 DNA follows: TGCAGTGCTAGAGCCGGAAACACCGGGGAGCTGTTTTTT. Protein: CSARAGNTGELFF.

V and J are TRBV7-9 and TRBJ2-7; perhaps TRBD1 as D (6 bases). The CDR3 loop spans 12 amino acids. The germline gives CDR1 SEHNR, CDR2 FQNEAQ (reference sequence). V was trimmed by 8 bases and J by 2 bases, leaving 10 bases between them. The CDR3 DNA reads as TGTGCCAGCCTTGACAGGACCTACGAGCAGTACTTC. It translates to CASLDRTYEQYF. The whole variable domain, filled in from reference TRBV7-9 and TRBJ2-7, reads DTGVSQNPRHKITKRGQNVTFRCDPISEHNRLYWYRQTLGQGPEFLTYFQNEAQLEKSRLLSDRFSAERPKGSFSTLEIQRTEQGDSAMYLCASLDRTYEQYFGPGTRLTVT.

This rearrangement joins TRBV6-6 to TRBJ1-1; D remains ambiguous. This CDR3 is 13 amino acids long. The germline V gene has CDR1 MNHNY and CDR2 SVGAGI (reference sequence). The V and J ends lost 5 bases and 3 bases respectively, with 10 bases between them. The CDR3 sequence is CASSREAYTEAFF. The DNA of the CDR3 is TGTGCCAGCAGTAGAGAGGCGTACACTGAAGCTTTCTTT.

In its sample, this clonotype was seen a few times. The chain uses TRBV20-1 and TRBJ2-7, with 7 bases that match TRBD1. From germline, CDR1 is DFQATT and CDR2 SNEGSKA (reference sequence). J lost 7 bases, V lost 7 bases, and 13 bases had no gene match. The CDR3 is made up of 13 amino acids. The CDR3 DNA is TGCAGTGGAAACGGACAGGCCGTAGGGGAGCAGTACTTC. Protein product: CSGNGQAVGEQYF.

The rearrangement joins TRBV20-1 to TRBJ2-7, with D maybe TRBD2 (5 bases). Trimming left V 3 bases short and J 3 bases short, with 15 bases between. CDR1 is DFQATT, CDR2 SNEGSKA, per germline (reference sequence). The CDR3 runs 14 residues. The CDR3 sequence is CSARSGSLVYEQYF. The CDR3 coding sequence is TGCAGTGCTAGGAGCGGCTCACTTGTCTACGAGCAGTACTTC.

This chain links TRBV20-1 with TRBJ2-7; no definite D call. Germline V gene data show CDR1 as DFQATT and CDR2 as SNEGSKA (reference sequence). The CDR3 length is 12 residues. V lost 5 bases to trimming and J lost 3 bases, with 11 bases between them. The CDR3, as DNA: TGCAGTGCTCAACTTACTAACTACGAGCAGTACTTC. The encoded protein is CSAQLTNYEQYF.